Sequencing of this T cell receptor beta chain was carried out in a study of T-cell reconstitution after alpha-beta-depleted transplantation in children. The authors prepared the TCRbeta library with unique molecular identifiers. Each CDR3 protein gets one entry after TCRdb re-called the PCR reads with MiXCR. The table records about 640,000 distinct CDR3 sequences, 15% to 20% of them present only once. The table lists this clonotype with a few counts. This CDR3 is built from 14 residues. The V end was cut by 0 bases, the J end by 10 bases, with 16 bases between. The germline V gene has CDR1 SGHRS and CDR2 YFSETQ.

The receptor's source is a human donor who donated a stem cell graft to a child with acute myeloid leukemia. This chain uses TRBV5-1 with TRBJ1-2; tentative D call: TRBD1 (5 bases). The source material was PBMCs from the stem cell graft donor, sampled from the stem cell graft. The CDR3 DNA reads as TGCGCCAGCAGCTTGGAGAGTGACAGCCTCCACTACACCTTC. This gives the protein CASSLESDSLHYTF. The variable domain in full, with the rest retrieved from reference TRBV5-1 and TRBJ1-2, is KAGVTQTPRYLIKTRGQQVTLSCSPISGHRSVSWYQQTPGQGLQFLFEYFSETQRNKGNFPGRFSGRQFSNSRSEMNVSTLELGDSALYLCASSLESDSLHYTFGSGTRLTVV.